The rows below give T cell receptor beta chains drawn from one sample of a study of cytotoxic CD8 clonotypes in ibrutinib-treated CLL. Clones were sequenced by immunoSEQ multiplex PCR, and TCRdb holds only the in-frame ones, with some missing. The profile shows some 300,000 clones, about 80% of them singletons. This specimen consisted of PBMCs, obtained before ibrutinib treatment. The source of these receptors is a human donor with chronic lymphocytic leukemia. The CDR3 runs from the conserved cysteine through the conserved F or W. D genes are given only for firm matches. For some rows the clone size is stated as once, few or many, or as a class when expanded; others skip it.

TRBV11-3,TRBJ2-5,-,-,TGTGCCAGCAGCTCGGACAGATATCAAGAGACCCAGTACTTC,CASSSDRYQETQYF
TRBV5-4,TRBJ2-7,TRBD1,-,TGTGCCAGCAGCTTGGACAGGGGGGCTTTCTACGAGCAGTACTTC,CASSLDRGAFYEQYF
TRBV5-1,TRBJ2-1,TRBD1,-,TGCGCCAGCAGCTCGGACAGGGGGCACGATGAGCAGTTCTTC,CASSSDRGHDEQFF
TRBV5-1,TRBJ2-4,-,-,TGCGCCAGCAGCCCTCAGACAGGGGAGGGAAACATTCAGTACTTC,CASSPQTGEGNIQYF
TRBV10-1,TRBJ2-1,-,-,TGCGCCAGCAGTGTTAAGTGGACAACCTACAATGAGCAGTTCTTC,CASSVKWTTYNEQFF
TRBV27,TRBJ2-5,-,-,TGTGCCAGCAGGCGTGGGGGTGGTGGGACCCAGTACTTC,CASRRGGGGTQYF
TRBV6-1,TRBJ2-7,TRBD1,-,TGTGCCAGCAGTACATTAGACAGGGGGGCTGACGAGCAGTACTTC,CASSTLDRGADEQYF
TRBV5-1,TRBJ2-3,-,-,TGCGCCAGCAGCATCCACACTAGCACAGATACGCAGTATTTT,CASSIHTSTDTQYF
TRBV19,TRBJ2-1,TRBD2,-,TGTGCCAGTGGAGCGGGACCCATGGTTGAGCAGTTCTTC,CASGAGPMVEQFF
TRBV2,TRBJ2-6,TRBD1,-,TGTGCCAGCACGGGACAGGTAACCTCTGGGGCCAACGTCCTGACTTTC,CASTGQVTSGANVLTF
TRBV9,TRBJ1-1,-,once,TGTGCCAGCAGCGACAGGGAGGGGGCTGAAGCTTTCTTT,CASSDREGAEAFF
TRBV29-1,TRBJ2-3,TRBD1,-,TGCAGCGTTGTAAGGGGACAGCGCACAGATACGCAGTATTTT,CSVVRGQRTDTQYF
TRBV9,TRBJ1-2,TRBD1,-,TGTGCCAGCGTGCGGGGACAGGGGTCCCACTACACCTTC,CASVRGQGSHYTF
TRBV4-2,TRBJ1-5,-,-,TGTGCCAGCAGCCAAGATCGATGGGATCAGCCCCAGCATTTT,CASSQDRWDQPQHF
TRBV7-2,TRBJ2-3,-,-,TGTGCCAGCAGCTTAGTTGTGTCCACAGATACGCAGTATTTT,CASSLVVSTDTQYF
TRBV28,TRBJ2-7,TRBD1,-,TGTGCCAGCAGTCCGCCGGGGCAGGGGGTTCGGTACGAGCAGTACTTC,CASSPPGQGVRYEQYF
TRBV6-5,TRBJ2-1,-,-,TGTGCCAGCGCCCGCGAGCGGTACAATGAGCAGTTCTTC,CASARERYNEQFF
TRBV5-6,TRBJ2-7,-,few,TGTGCCAGCAGCTTGCCGGGACTGTCCTCCTACGAGCAGTACTTC,CASSLPGLSSYEQYF
TRBV29-1,TRBJ2-7,-,few,TGCAGCGTACTTCCTGGTAGCTCCTACGAGCAGTACTTC,CSVLPGSSYEQYF
TRBV18,TRBJ2-5,-,-,TGTGCCAGCTCACCACGGACAGTCAATCAAGAGACCCAGTACTTC,CASSPRTVNQETQYF
TRBV27,TRBJ1-1,-,-,TGTGCCAGCGGCCGACAGTACACTGAAGCTTTCTTT,CASGRQYTEAFF
TRBV10-3,TRBJ1-1,-,-,TGTGCCATCAGTGAGCAGGCCCAGGGTGAAGCTTTCTTT,CAISEQAQGEAFF
TRBV6-6,TRBJ1-1,TRBD1,-,TGTGCCAGCAGTTACTCGAGACAGGGGGTGACTGAAGCTTTCTTT,CASSYSRQGVTEAFF
TRBV30,TRBJ2-3,TRBD1,-,TGTGCCTGGACCAGGGACAGCCGACAGCTTTTT,CAWTRDSRQLF
TRBV28,TRBJ2-3,-,-,TGTGCCAGCAGTTTATATGTGGCAGATACGCAGTATTTT,CASSLYVADTQYF
TRBV6-5,TRBJ2-7,TRBD2,-,TGTGCCAGCAGTTTCAGGACTAGCGGAGACTACGAGCAGTACTTC,CASSFRTSGDYEQYF
TRBV10-3,TRBJ1-2,TRBD1,once,TGTGCCATCAGTGGAACTGCGCAGGGGGCAGGGGGCTACACCTTC,CAISGTAQGAGGYTF
TRBV9,TRBJ1-2,-,-,TGTGCCAGCAGCGTCACAGGTCTGATTTCGGATGGCTACACCTTC,CASSVTGLISDGYTF
TRBV7-9,TRBJ1-1,TRBD1,-,TGTGCCAGCAGCCACGGGACAGTGAACACTGAAGCTTTCTTT,CASSHGTVNTEAFF
TRBV4-1,TRBJ2-7,TRBD1,-,TGCGCCAGCAGCCAAGTCGGGACAGGCCGGGCGGGGGAGCAGTACTTC,CASSQVGTGRAGEQYF
TRBV6-4,TRBJ2-6,-,-,TGTGCCAGCAGGACCCGGGACACGATCTCTGGGGCCAACGTCCTGACTTTC,CASRTRDTISGANVLTF
TRBV4-1,TRBJ2-7,TRBD2,-,TGCGCCAGCAGACCGACAGCGGGAGGCTCCTACGAGCAGTACTTC,CASRPTAGGSYEQYF